The 15 T cell receptor beta chains reported below all come from one sample, sequenced in a study of shared clonotypes between healthy human individuals. Method: immunoSEQ multiplex PCR; TCRdb's copy keeps in-frame clones and lacks some. This table has about 2,100,000 clones, approximately 94% appearing once. In the naive CD8 group, cells lacked CD45RO and were positively selected for CCR7, so terminally differentiated effector memory CD45RA+ cells were left out. Sequencing was done on a sample of naive CD8+ T cells from PBMCs. The receptors were gathered from a man aged 18 to 29 in good health. Some clones in this sample may be carry-over from other donors' samples.

V usage is TRBV5-6 and J usage is TRBJ2-7; 8 positions match TRBD2. The CDR3 spans 15 residues. Per germline, CDR1 SGHDT and CDR2 YYEEEE. V trimming: 2 bases; J trimming: 4 bases; junction bases outside the gene matches: 8. This chain's CDR3 is CASSLTTSGRYEQYF. CDR3 DNA: TGTGCCAGCAGCTTAACAACTAGCGGTCGTTACGAGCAGTACTTC.

As concerns this clone: The same CDR3 is also encoded by other DNA sequences in this sample. This sequence joins TRBV7-2 and TRBJ2-7; D ambiguous. Germline loops: CDR1 SGHTA, CDR2 FQGNSA. This CDR3 region has 11 residues. Trimming cost V 1 base and J 7 bases, with 5 bases left between them. CDR3 amino acids: CASSLVGEQYF. DNA of the CDR3: TGTGCCAGCAGCTTAGTGGGTGAGCAGTACTTC.

The rearrangement links TRBV27 to TRBJ2-5; 13 positions agree with TRBD2. J gave up 4 bases and V 2 bases, and 4 bases lay outside the gene matches. Germline V lookup: CDR1 MNHEY, CDR2 SMNVEV (reference sequence). The CDR3 extends over 16 amino acids. This CDR3 reads CASSLSTSGRGETQYF. Here the CDR3 DNA reads TGTGCCAGCAGTTTAAGTACTAGCGGGAGGGGAGAGACCCAGTACTTC.

This clone was counted only a few times. This chain links TRBV10-1 with TRBJ2-7; D remains ambiguous. Germline V gene data show CDR1 as WNHNN and CDR2 as SYGVQD (reference sequence). This CDR3 comprises 13 residues. Trimming stripped 1 base from V and 5 bases from J, with 9 bases between. This CDR3 is CASSELGNHEQYF. DNA for the CDR3: TGCGCCAGCAGTGAGTTGGGGAACCACGAGCAGTACTTC.

A note on this clone: Other DNA sequences of this sample code for an identical CDR3. V and J are TRBV6-6 and TRBJ2-2; D not resolved. Germline lookup yields CDR1 MNHNY and CDR2 SVGAGI (reference sequence). The CDR3 has 11 residues. The V and J ends lost 5 bases and 4 bases respectively, with 2 bases between them. CDR3 sequence reads: CASSPTGELFF. The CDR3 DNA follows: TGTGCCAGCAGTCCCACCGGGGAGCTGTTTTTT.

This chain uses TRBV27 with TRBJ2-1, with D tentatively TRBD2 (5 bases). CDR1 is MNHEY and CDR2 is SMNVEV in the germline V gene (reference sequence). V was shortened by 3 bases and J by 4 bases, with 16 bases between the two germline ends. There are 16 residues in the CDR3. DNA for the CDR3: TGTGCCAGCAGTTTGCCCCCCTTCGGGATATACAATGAGCAGTTCTTC. Translating gives CASSLPPFGIYNEQFF.

About this clone itself: Other DNA variants within this sample encode the same CDR3. The chain is built from TRBV19 and TRBJ2-2, with D maybe TRBD2 (6 bases). V lost 5 bases, J lost 5 bases, and 6 bases lay in between. The germline CDR1 and CDR2 sequences are LNHDA and SQIVND (reference sequence). The CDR3 contains 12 residues. CDR3 residues: CASSRGTGELFF. The CDR3 region has the DNA TGTGCCAGTAGTCGGGGGACCGGGGAGCTGTTTTTT.

This chain connects TRBV2 to TRBJ2-1, with 7 bases lining up with TRBD2. The germline V gene has CDR1 SNHLY and CDR2 FYNNEI. There are 14 residues in the CDR3. V shed 8 bases, J shed 4 bases, and the junction held 8 bases outside the gene matches. CDR3: CASSQRGVYNEQFF. CDR3 in DNA: TGTGCCAGCTCACAGCGGGGTGTGTACAATGAGCAGTTCTTC.

This clone was recorded once. Other DNA sequences in this specimen translate into the identical CDR3. The chain couples TRBV29-1 to TRBJ2-7; D gene unclear. Trimming removed 4 bases from V and 1 base from J, with 8 bases in between. Germline CDR1 is SQVTM and CDR2 is ANQGSEA. There are 12 residues in the CDR3. CDR3 sequence: CSVAIGSYEQYF. For the CDR3, the DNA is TGCAGCGTTGCCATAGGGTCCTACGAGCAGTACTTC.

V and J are TRBV6-1 and TRBJ1-1; D uncertain. Trimming shortened V by 2 bases and J by 1 base, and 8 bases separated the two germline ends. Germline V gene sequence: CDR1 MNHNS, CDR2 SASEGT. The CDR3 extends over 14 amino acids. CDR3 sequence reads: CASSEPAGNTEAFF. The CDR3 DNA sequence: TGTGCCAGCAGTGAACCGGCAGGGAACACTGAAGCTTTCTTT.

V is TRBV19 and J is TRBJ2-3, with TRBD2 matching over 8 bases. V lost 3 bases, J lost 1 base, and 3 bases stayed unmatched. The germline CDR1 and CDR2 sequences are LNHDA and SQIVND (reference sequence). CDR3 length: 15 residues. The DNA for the CDR3 is TGTGCCAGTAGTATCACTAGCGGACGCACAGATACGCAGTATTTT. This translates into CASSITSGRTDTQYF.

V is TRBV14 and J is TRBJ1-1, with D maybe TRBD1 (5 bases). The CDR3 runs to 15 residues. Trimming took 5 bases from V and 1 from J, leaving 14 bases between them. Germline CDR1 reads SGHDN; CDR2 reads FVKESK. The CDR3: CASSYAGPRNTEAFF. The DNA of the CDR3 is TGTGCCAGCAGCTACGCGGGGCCCCGGAACACTGAAGCTTTCTTT.

A remark on this clone: This same CDR3 is encoded by further DNA sequences in the sample. The V gene is TRBV9, the J gene TRBJ2-3, with D hard to call. The CDR3 has 12 residues. The V end was cut by 3 bases, the J end by 2 bases, with 4 bases between. In germline, CDR1 is SGDLS, CDR2 YYNGEE. The CDR3 is CASSADTDTQYF. In DNA form, the CDR3 reads TGTGCCAGCAGCGCGGACACAGATACGCAGTATTTT.

The J gene is TRBJ2-2, the V gene TRBV27; TRBD1 matches at 7 bases. Germline lookup yields CDR1 MNHEY and CDR2 SMNVEV (reference sequence). The V segment lost 5 bases and the J segment 6 bases; nucleotides outside the gene matches: 3. CDR3 length: 13 amino acids. The chain's CDR3 is CASSPTGAGELFF. CDR3 nucleotide sequence: TGTGCCAGCAGTCCAACAGGGGCCGGGGAGCTGTTTTTT.

By sample share, this clone is medium-sized (0.01 to 0.1%). The chain carries TRBV27 and TRBJ2-3; 12 nucleotides align to TRBD2. Germline-derived CDR1 and CDR2 are MNHEY and SMNVEV (reference sequence). The J segment lost 0 bases and the V segment lost 8 bases, leaving 6 bases of the junction unmatched. The CDR3 has 16 residues. The CDR3 DNA follows: TGTGCCAGCCGACTAGCGGGAGCCCTTAGCACAGATACGCAGTATTTT. It specifies CASRLAGALSTDTQYF.